This T cell receptor (beta chain) was captured in a study of human T cells and chemical hapten exposure. About the study: Patients received weekly diphenylcyclopropenone doses to the scalp throughout the approximately 23-week study.

Study-wide results and limits: Expanded TCRs produced significantly more large CDR3 similarity clusters than controls did.

This clonotype was counted a few times. Its antigen is unknown. As the library was built, unique molecular identifiers were attached to individual cDNA molecules. From the RACE reads, TCRdb called clonotypes with MiXCR, one entry per CDR3 protein. The sample consists of some 380,000 distinct CDR3 sequences, roughly 5% of them appearing once. The CDR3 has 15 amino acids. After removal of 8 bases from V and 5 bases from J, the junction contained 10 bases not matched to a gene. Germline values: CDR1 MNHEY, CDR2 SMNVEV (reference sequence). Indicated time point: patch test 1, 2 weeks after DPC sensitization. Indicated treatment: therapeutic diphenylcyclopropenone sensitization with weekly scalp DPC.

This clonotype was obtained from a woman in her forties or fifties with alopecia areata. Some clones in this sample may be carry-over from other donors' samples. This chain connects TRBV27 to TRBJ2-3, with 10 bases matching TRBD2. The sample was whole blood, taken in connection with sensitization to the hapten diphenylcyclopropenone (DPC). CDR3 loop: CASLRTSGLKDTQYF. DNA of the CDR3: TGTGCCAGCCTCAGGACTAGCGGACTAAAAGATACGCAGTATTTT.